This T cell receptor (beta chain) was found in a study of siplizumab effects on memory and regulatory T cells (dated by TCRdb to between 2018 and 2020). At the level of the whole study: The study looked at the effect of siplizumab, an anti-CD2 antibody, on alloreactive T-cell subsets in allogeneic mixed lymphocyte reactions made from human PBMCs.

Sorted unstimulated T cells and proliferating T cells recovered from mixed lymphocyte reactions were subjected to TCRbeta CDR3 sequencing. Fresh whole blood from around 11 HLA-typed healthy donors was used to isolate PBMCs. To map where alloreactive clones came from, unstimulated CD4+ non-regulatory T cells were FACS-sorted. Turning to this clone: No antigen is known for it. No qualities accompany the bases; no much larger clone lies one base away.

Findings and caveats that apply to the study as a whole: About 75-96% of proliferating CD4+ or CD8+ clones could not be given a naive or memory phenotype. Sequences below about 10^-5 frequency were poorly captured, so only a minor fraction of alloreactive clones could be mapped to unstimulated subsets. In reactions with siplizumab, an average of about 62% of mappable alloreactive CD4+ clones were Treg-derived, compared with 26.9% in control reactions. The suppressive function of proliferating Tregs from siplizumab cultures was not functionally confirmed. Siplizumab significantly reduced the cumulative frequency of alloreactive sequences traceable to unstimulated CD4+ memory T cells. Greater diversity appeared to be present in unstimulated naive T cells than in memory T cells, and a substantial contribution to the alloresponse seemed to be made by naive cells.

The library was obtained by the immunoSEQ multiplex PCR assay. Some 1.1 x 10^5 TCR templates per sample were assayed on the deep sequencing platform. Genomic DNA extracted from sorted T cells was the material used for TCRbeta CDR3 sequencing. In the original analysis: The R programming language was used for clonal analysis of TCRbeta CDR3 data. Comparing unstimulated samples against CFSE-low samples taken after the reaction was how alloreactive CD4+ and CD8+ clones were defined. Alloreactive CD4+ clones were assigned to regulatory or non-regulatory origin by matching sequences to sorted unstimulated Treg and non-Treg repertoires. The immuneACCESS repertoire file appears here via TCRdb, limited to in-frame rearrangements. These files lack a portion of the clones; in checked studies, under half of the deficit traces to unresolved V genes, and the cause of the others is not known. V and J calls and clone size are as listed in that table; D and trimming were resolved from the DNA. For this sample there are approximately 100,000 clones; about 95% appear just once. About 1.4% of the sample belongs to the ten largest clones.

V loses 3 bases at its end and J loses 1 base; junction bases beyond the gene matches: 6. The CDR3 covers 16 residues, taking in both the cysteine and the phenylalanine. The sequence is cut down to CDR3 DNA, 48 bases in frame from base 1. CDR1 and CDR2 (KGHSH, LQKENI) derive from the germline V gene. This sequence was found in a human donor in good health. Material: non-Treg CD4+ T cells sorted from blood. The sample's cell subset or site label, decoded: FACS-sorted unstimulated CD4+ non-regulatory T cells. The rearrangement joined TRBV18 to TRBJ1-1; TRBD1 agrees with 9 junctional bases. The CDR3 region reads CASSPYGTGKNTEAFF. In nucleotides, the sequence is TGTGCCAGCTCACCCTACGGGACAGGGAAGAACACTGAAGCTTTCTTT.